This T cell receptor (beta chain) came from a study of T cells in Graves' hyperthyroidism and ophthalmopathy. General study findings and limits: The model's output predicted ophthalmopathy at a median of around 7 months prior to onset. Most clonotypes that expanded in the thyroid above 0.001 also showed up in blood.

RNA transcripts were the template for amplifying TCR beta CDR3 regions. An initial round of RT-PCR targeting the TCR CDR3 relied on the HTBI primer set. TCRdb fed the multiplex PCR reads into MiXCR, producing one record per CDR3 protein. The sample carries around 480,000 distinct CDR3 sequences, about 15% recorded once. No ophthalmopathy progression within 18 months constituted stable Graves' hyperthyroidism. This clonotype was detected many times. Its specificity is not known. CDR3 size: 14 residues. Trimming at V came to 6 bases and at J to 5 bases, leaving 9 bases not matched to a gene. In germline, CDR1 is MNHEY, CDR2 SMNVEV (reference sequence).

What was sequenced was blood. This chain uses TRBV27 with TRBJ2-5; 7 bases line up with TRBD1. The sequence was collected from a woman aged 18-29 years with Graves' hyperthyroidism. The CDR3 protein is CASSGNRGGETQYF. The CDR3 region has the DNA TGTGCCAGCAGCGGTAACAGGGGCGGGGAGACCCAGTACTTC.